This T cell receptor (beta chain) was observed in a study of T-cell memory formation after mild COVID-19. Details on this clonotype: Its antigen is unidentified.

Constant-segment primers were used for 5'RACE, and the resulting TCR alpha and TCR beta cDNA libraries carried sample barcodes and UMIs. TCRdb called the 5' RACE reads again in MiXCR, with one record for every CDR3 protein. The sample records roughly 370,000 distinct CDR3 sequences, approximately 15% being singletons. V was pared by 5 bases and J by 1 base, with 18 bases between. Germline lookup yields CDR1 MNHEY and CDR2 SMNVEV (reference sequence). This CDR3 has 16 amino acids. General study findings and limits: CD4/CD8 balance held among clones contracting day 15 to 85, and later expanders leaned CD4+. Some SARS-CoV-2-responding clones were already detected in memory before infection. Nothing showed for sure that second-wave clones peaking on day 37 were SARS-CoV-2 specific.

The TCR sequence derives from a man younger than 35 who had mild COVID-19 (a few samples of this study predate the infection). Cell type and time point are not known. This chain links TRBV27 with TRBJ2-7; the D is unclear. Sequencing was carried out using PBMCs or a T cell subset sorted from them (not recorded which). The CDR3 DNA follows: TGTGCCAGCAGTCCACGAATAGGGTTCCCTTCCTACGAGCAGTACGTC. Residues: CASSPRIGFPSYEQYV.